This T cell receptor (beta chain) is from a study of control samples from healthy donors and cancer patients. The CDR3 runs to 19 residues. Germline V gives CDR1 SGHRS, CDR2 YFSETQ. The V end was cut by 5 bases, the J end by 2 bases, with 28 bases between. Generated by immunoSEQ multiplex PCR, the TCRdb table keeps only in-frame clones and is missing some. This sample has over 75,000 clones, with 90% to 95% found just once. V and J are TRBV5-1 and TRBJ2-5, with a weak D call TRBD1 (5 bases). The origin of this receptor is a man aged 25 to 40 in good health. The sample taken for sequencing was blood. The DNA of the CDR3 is TGCGCCAGCAGATCCGGGTATTTTGGTTCTACAGGCCAACAAGAGACCCAGTACTTC. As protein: CASRSGYFGSTGQQETQYF.